This TCR beta chain was observed in a study of blood T cell repertoires in COVID-19. Study overall: T cells, B-cell-depleted T cells, or PBMCs provided the cDNA or gDNA that served as material.

Data came from immunoSEQ multiplex PCR; TCRdb stores just in-frame clones and leaves some out. The repertoire holds roughly 50,000 clones, with about nine tenths as singletons. The V gene's germline CDR1 is SEHNR and CDR2 FQNEAQ (reference sequence). V was pared by 3 bases and J by 6 bases, with 8 bases between. This CDR3 has 12 residues. Sequencing was carried out using peripheral blood. V gene TRBV7-9 combines with J gene TRBJ1-1; D is unresolved. The receptor was derived from a woman aged 55 to 70 with active COVID-19. The CDR3 sequence is CASSFSVAEAFF. In DNA, the CDR3 is TGTGCCAGCAGCTTCAGCGTCGCTGAAGCTTTCTTT.